This T cell receptor beta chain emerged from a study of graft-versus-host responses after intestinal transplantation (dated by TCRdb to the early 2020s). General notes on the study: Recipients received multivisceral, liver-intestinal, or isolated intestinal transplants. After intestinal transplantation, graft-versus-host and host-versus-graft alloreactive T cell clones were followed in the graft, circulation and bone marrow using bulk TCR-beta CDR3 sequencing. Alloreactive clones were identified by sequencing pre-transplant mixed lymphocyte reaction products and comparing these products with unstimulated pre-transplant donor and recipient T cells. Donor T cell macrochimerism was defined as a peak of at least 4% donor T cells among recipient peripheral blood mononuclear cells. Anti-thymocyte globulin induction was given to all recipients, followed by maintenance tacrolimus and steroids for roughly 3 years. Instead of going to the commercial service, samples from a few later patients were sequenced in-house on an Illumina MiSeq and processed with MiXCR. The cohort enrolled about two dozen intestinal transplant recipients, one of whom was a retransplant, and a few patients without pretransplant specimens were excluded.

Regarding this clone: Its recognized antigen is unknown. No much larger clone is present one base from it, and per-base qualities are unavailable.

Libraries were made using the immunoSEQ multiplex PCR assay. For most patients, genomic DNA was isolated with the Qiagen DNeasy Blood and Tissue Kit and sent frozen to Adaptive Biotechnologies for TCR sequencing. For most patients, genomic DNA was subjected to high-throughput TCR-beta CDR3 sequencing by Adaptive Biotechnologies. The study's processing was this. Adaptive's ImmunoSEQ software supplied the TCR sequencing data for around 19 patients, while MiXCR and VDJtools were used to process three other patients. CD4 versus CD8 sorting errors were corrected by removing sequences found in both subsets at a frequency ratio below 5:1. Because the origin of CDR3 nucleotide sequences shared between donor and recipient could not be assigned, those sequences were removed. Alloreactive clones required at least 2-fold expansion over unstimulated cells and minimum CFSE-low frequency of 0.002% (template counts) or 0.001% (read counts). Clones were considered mappable if detected in sequenced pre-transplant spleen, lymph node, or MLR CFSE-low populations of the donor or recipient. The cumulative frequency of alloreactive clones was calculated as a percentage of all sequences, weighted by copy number. TCRdb took over this immuneACCESS table, retaining in-frame rearrangements with V and J assigned. Such tables are incomplete; in checked studies, under half of the missing clones stem from an unresolved V gene, and the remainder is unexplained. V and J calls and clone size are as listed in that table; D and trimming were resolved from the DNA. The sample profile shows fewer than 120,000 clones; just over 90% of them were found once. The ten most abundant clones make up roughly 0.5% of the sample.

According to the study, the label for this sample's time point signals: cells obtained before transplantation from donor or recipient. CD3+CD4+ and CD3+CD8+ populations were FACS-sorted from unstimulated pre-transplant donor and recipient cells taken from spleen or lymph nodes. Points the paper makes about the study in general: Early after transplant, peak levels of circulating GvH clones were associated with declines in HvG clones. High GvH to HvG T cell clonal ratios were observed in the allografts of patients with donor T cell macrochimerism. GvH clones turned up in recipient bone marrow, with some appearing earlier in ileal mucosa or blood, a pattern consistent with an intestinal mucosal origin. The relatively low number and heterogeneity of intestinal transplant patients limited the conclusions.

Here the sequenced sample was unstimulated CD8+ T cells sorted from spleen or lymph node cells, taken before intestinal transplant. The TCR sequence derives from a human donor who received an intestinal transplant.

At the DNA level, the sequence is TGTGCCAGCAGCAAAACCGACAACTTTTATGGCTACACCTTC. This sequence encodes CASSKTDNFYGYTF. The chain joins TRBV13 to TRBJ1-2, with the D gene too uncertain to name. The CDR3 goes from the cysteine to the phenylalanine over 14 residues. Only CDR3 DNA is held: 42 bases, read in frame from base 1. The germline V gene (reference sequence) provides CDR1 PRHDT and CDR2 FYEKMQ. The trim is 5 bases for V and 5 bases for J, with a gap of 15 bases between the germline ends.